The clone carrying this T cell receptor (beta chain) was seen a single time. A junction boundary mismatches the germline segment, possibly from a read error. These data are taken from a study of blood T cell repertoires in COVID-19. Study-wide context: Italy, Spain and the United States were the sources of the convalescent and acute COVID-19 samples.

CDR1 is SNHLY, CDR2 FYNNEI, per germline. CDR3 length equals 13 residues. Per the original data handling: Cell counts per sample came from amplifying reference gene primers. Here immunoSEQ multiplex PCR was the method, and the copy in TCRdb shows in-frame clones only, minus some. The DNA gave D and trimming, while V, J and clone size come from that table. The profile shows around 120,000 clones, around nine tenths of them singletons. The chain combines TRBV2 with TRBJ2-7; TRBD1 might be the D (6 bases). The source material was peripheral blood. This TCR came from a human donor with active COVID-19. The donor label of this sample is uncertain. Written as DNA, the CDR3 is TGTGCCAGCAGTGAAAAGGTTTGGGGGCTGTCGCGCTTC. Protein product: CASSEKVWGLSRF.